The entry that follows covers one T cell receptor beta chain sequence. The clone's antigen remains unknown. Per-base quality was not reported, and no clone a single base away is much larger than it. The donors were healthy, HIV-negative adults who had no recently reported acute infections or vaccinations. Every donor was a Caucasian adult living in Nashville, Tennessee, USA. For unsorted samples, 90 million or so PBMCs were counted, and genomic DNA was extracted using the QIAamp DNA Blood Mini kit. After blood collection by leukapheresis, PBMCs were isolated using Ficoll-Histopaque density gradient centrifugation and then cryopreserved in the vapor phase of liquid nitrogen. Using the deep immunoSEQ assay, multiplex PCR amplified TCR CDR3 regions from genomic DNA. Extracted genomic DNA from each cell subset was spread evenly across all wells of several immunoSEQ 96-well plates, with each plate serving as a replicate. Each replicate PCR for unsorted PBMC received roughly 0.3 ug genomic DNA, equal to 30,000 to 35,000 T cell genomes. Unsorted PBMC genomic DNA was sequenced across ten immunoSEQ deep assay plates. Purified libraries were quantified with a Qubit 3.0 fluorometer, sized on a Bioanalyzer 2100, and re-quantified with the KAPA Library Quantification kit. Every immunoSEQ 96-well plate was sequenced on a dedicated single-read 150-cycle Illumina NextSeq 550 flow cell. Under the source paper's analysis protocol: The immunoSEQ output contained only junctional sequences without quality scores, so filtering could not match that applied to full-length reads. To assign V/J genes and CDR3, sequences were annotated using PyIR, a Python wrapper for IgBLAST v1.9, with IMGT germline references. Reads were filtered out if the reads had weak V/J assignments (E-value above 1e-6), no CDR3, stop codons, out-of-frame junctions, or ambiguous translated residues. V3J clonotypes were defined as sequences sharing an identical inferred V gene, J gene, and CDR3 amino acid sequence. Percentage overlap between repertoires was calculated by dividing the number of shared unique clonotypes by the size of the smaller repertoire. Repertoire richness was assessed with RTK rarefaction, the Chao1 estimator, and Recon v2.1 estimates of unobserved clonotypes. This is the immuneACCESS table as TCRdb keeps it, with only in-frame sequences that have V and J called. A part of the clones is gone; compared with another copy, unresolved V genes explain less than half, and the rest is unexplained. V and J calls and clone size are copied from that table; D and trimming were computed from the DNA. Present in this sample are about 490,000 clones, about three quarters of which were seen just once. 10% to 15% of the sample goes to the ten largest clones.

This sample is drawn from a study of shared clonotypes between healthy human individuals (dated by TCRdb to the early 2020s). Describing the broader study: A few men and a couple of women, aged 18 to 49 years, made up the cohort. To estimate repertoire size and how much clonotype sharing occurs between individuals, the study deeply sequenced the blood TCR repertoires of a handful of healthy adults. Different laboratories and diverse techniques were used to prepare libraries and sequence TCR repertoires, to increase sequencing depth and limit assay-specific biases. Per donor, leukapheresis produced somewhere between about 0.94 and 9.5 billion PBMCs. General study outcomes and caveats: Because the study included a small number of donors, the genetic and exposure-history diversity represented was limited. Sampling was restricted to blood, and TCR repertoires in tissue are likely to differ from TCR repertoires in blood. Based on pairwise subsampling, the degree of clonotype sharing among donors was expected to be affected by sequencing depth.

The germline V gene supplies CDR1 SGDLS and CDR2 YYNGEE. Its CDR3 holds 16 amino acids, cysteine through phenylalanine. Here the CDR3 DNA is all that survives: 48 bases in frame from base 1. V trim: 4 bases; J trim: 2 bases; unmatched bases: 10. The chain employs TRBV9 and TRBJ2-7; the central 9 bases match TRBD2. The sequenced sample was PBMCs. This sequence originates from a woman in her thirties or forties in good health. Some clones in this sample may be carry-over from other donors' samples. The CDR3 reads as follows: CASSPSVLAGTYEQYF. The DNA sequence is given as TGTGCCAGCAGCCCGAGTGTACTAGCGGGCACCTACGAGCAGTACTTC.